This TCR beta chain was captured by sequencing in a study of cytomegalovirus exposure and HLA in healthy donors. Trimming removed 3 bases from V and 0 bases from J, with 12 bases in between. The germline gives CDR1 ENHRY, CDR2 SYGVKD. The CDR3 consists of 16 residues. A multiplex PCR was run with 60 Vbeta primers and 13 Jbeta primers. Produced via immunoSEQ multiplex PCR; TCRdb's table is partial and in-frame only. The sample shows over 200,000 clones, 85% to 90% of them seen only once. Study findings and constraints: In a later analysis, the majority of CMV-associated beta chains seemingly showed HLA restriction. Across donors, presence/absence analyses took sequencing depth to be roughly uniform. Apart from CMV serostatus, no immune exposure information was available. Accurate prediction of most subjects' HLA-A and HLA-B alleles from TCR beta sequences was reported.

With regard to this clone: Its target is unknown.

The receptor was isolated from a human donor in good health. What was sequenced was PBMCs. This chain connects TRBV10-3 to TRBJ2-1, with D perhaps TRBD2 (7 bases). The CDR3 region has the DNA TGTGCCATCAGTGAAAGGGGGGACTACTCCTACAATGAGCAGTTCTTC. Its translation: CAISERGDYSYNEQFF.